The T cell receptor (beta chain) described here comes from a study of T cell repertoires in cytomegalovirus infection. Study context: Indications of both CMV infection and matching HLA type were provided by public TCR beta signatures.

V lost 10 bases to trimming and J lost 1 base, with 19 bases between them. Germline CDR1 reads MNHEY; CDR2 reads SVGEGT. This CDR3 spans 15 amino acids. TCRdb re-derived calls from the reads in MiXCR, one entry per CDR3 protein. The sample holds 110,000 to 150,000 distinct CDR3 sequences, more than 25% seen once. Remarks on this clonotype: The antigen is undetermined.

This specimen was CD8+ T cells from cultured PBMCs, taken from culture after CMV antigen stimulation. The V call is TRBV6-2 or TRBV6-3, the J call TRBJ1-1; TRBD1 is a possible D gene (6 bases). The origin of this receptor is a human donor in good health (CMV status not recorded). Some clones in this sample may be carry-over from other donors' samples. CDR3 DNA: TGTGCCAACATCCACAGGGAAGAAACGAACACTGAAGCTTTCTTT. Its translation: CANIHREETNTEAFF.